What follows are 15 T cell receptor beta chains derived from one specimen sequenced in a study of T cell responses to AZD1222 COVID-19 vaccine. Profiled with immunoSEQ multiplex PCR; TCRdb holds only in-frame clones, not every one. The sample consists of around 170,000 clones, just over 90% of them appearing once. The sequencing used peripheral blood, collected on day 0 of AZD1222 vaccination. These receptors were obtained from an adult in good health.

The rearrangement joins TRBV10-3 to TRBJ2-2; D uncertain. The CDR3 is 12 amino acids. The germline CDR1 and CDR2 sequences are ENHRY and SYGVKD. The ends were cut back, 7 bases at V and 7 bases at J, with 10 bases in the middle. The CDR3 spells CAIKNSDGELFF. CDR3 in DNA: TGTGCCATCAAAAATTCTGACGGGGAGCTGTTTTTT.

The chain joins TRBV4-2 to TRBJ1-2; tentative D call: TRBD1 (6 bases). Germline assignment: CDR1 LGHNA and CDR2 YNFKEQ. With 1 base removed from V and 6 bases from J, the gap between germline ends came to 15 bases. The CDR3 contains 15 residues. The CDR3 coding sequence is TGTGCCAGCAGCCAAGGGGGGGCCGGGAATGATGGCTACACCTTC. Translating gives CASSQGGAGNDGYTF.

V is TRBV7-2 and J is TRBJ2-7; TRBD1 agrees at 8 bases. The J segment lost 6 bases and the V segment lost 1 base, leaving 2 bases of the junction unmatched. This CDR3 region has 13 residues. CDR1 and CDR2 (germline): SGHTA, FQGNSA. The CDR3, as DNA: TGTGCCAGCAGCTTAGGGACAGGGCGCGAGCAGTACTTC. This sequence encodes CASSLGTGREQYF. The full variable domain, completed using reference TRBV7-2 and TRBJ2-7, is GAGVSQSPSNKVTEKGKDVELRCDPISGHTALYWYRQSLGQGLEFLIYFQGNSAPDKSGLPSDRFSAERTGGSVSTLTIQRTQQEDSAVYLCASSLGTGREQYFGPGTRLTVT.

V gene TRBV5-1 combines with J gene TRBJ1-4; TRBD1 is a possible D gene (6 bases). Trimming shortened V by 0 bases and J by 5 bases, and 14 bases separated the two germline ends. The germline V gene has CDR1 SGHRS and CDR2 YFSETQ. This CDR3 is built from 16 residues. In DNA form, the CDR3 reads TGCGCCAGCAGCTTGGCGGACAGTTGGCTAAATGAAAAACTGTTTTTT. Its protein is CASSLADSWLNEKLFF.

The chain recombines TRBV14 with TRBJ1-1; no definite D call. Deletions cut 5 bases from V and 2 bases from J, with 9 bases between. Germline CDR1 is SGHDN and CDR2 is FVKESK. The CDR3 length is 13 residues. For the CDR3, the DNA is TGTGCCAGCAGCGGGAACAGAAACACTGAAGCTTTCTTT. Protein product: CASSGNRNTEAFF.

The chain employs TRBV15 and TRBJ2-7; possible D gene TRBD1, 5 bases. This CDR3 is 14 amino acids long. Looked up from germline, CDR1 is LNHNV and CDR2 is YYDKDF (reference sequence). Trimming took 3 bases from V and 1 from J, leaving 10 bases between them. The DNA of the CDR3 is TGTGCCACCAGCAGCCCAGGGCTGTCCTACGAGCAGTACTTC. Encoded protein: CATSSPGLSYEQYF.

The DNA for the CDR3 is TGTGCCAGCAGAGCGGGAAGCTCCTACAATGAGCAGTTCTTC. As protein: CASRAGSSYNEQFF. The J gene is TRBJ2-1, the V gene TRBV7-9; 7 nucleotides match TRBD2. The junction had 2 bases not matched to a gene; V was cut back by 6 bases and J by 0 bases. CDR1 and CDR2 from the germline V gene are SEHNR and FQNEAQ (reference sequence). The CDR3 is 14 amino acids.

V and J are TRBV5-4 and TRBJ2-1; 8 positions agree with TRBD1. Germline V gives CDR1 SGHNT, CDR2 YYREEE (reference sequence). The CDR3 runs 14 residues. Losses at the gene ends were 4 bases for V and 8 bases for J; bases not matched to a gene: 8. The CDR3 is CASSRFRGLDEQFF. CDR3 DNA: TGTGCCAGCAGCAGGTTCAGGGGGCTCGATGAGCAGTTCTTC. The variable domain in full, with the rest retrieved from reference TRBV5-4 and TRBJ2-1, is ETGVTQSPTHLIKTRGQQVTLRCSSQSGHNTVSWYQQALGQGPQFIFQYYREEENGRGNFPPRFSGLQFPNYSSELNVNALELDDSALYLCASSRFRGLDEQFFGPGTRLTVL.

The genes are TRBV28 and TRBJ1-2; no clear D gene. Per the germline V gene, CDR1 is MDHEN and CDR2 is SYDVKM. Trimming cost V 5 bases and J 7 bases, with 14 bases left between them. The CDR3 is made up of 13 amino acids. The CDR3 loop reads CASSDPTGIGYTF. The CDR3 DNA sequence: TGTGCCAGCAGTGACCCCACGGGAATTGGCTACACCTTC.

The sample holds a few counts of this clone. The rearrangement uses TRBV28 and TRBJ1-1; D may be TRBD1 (6 bases). Germline V gives CDR1 MDHEN, CDR2 SYDVKM. The CDR3 loop spans 11 amino acids. V lost 5 bases to trimming and J lost 8 bases, with 9 bases between them. The CDR3 coding sequence is TGTGCCAGCAGTCCGACAGGCGAAGCTTTCTTT. Translated: CASSPTGEAFF.

This sequence joins TRBV25-1 and TRBJ2-2; D perhaps matches TRBD2 (6 bases). The CDR3 spans 15 residues. CDR1 and CDR2 from the germline V gene are MGHDK and SYGVNS. Trimming took 6 bases from V and 5 from J, leaving 16 bases between them. The CDR3 loop is CASRTWRAGTGELFF. CDR3 DNA sequence: TGTGCCAGCAGAACTTGGAGGGCCGGTACCGGGGAGCTGTTTTTT. The full variable domain, with the rest looked up from reference TRBV25-1 and TRBJ2-2, is EADIYQTPRYLVIGTGKKITLECSQTMGHDKMYWYQQDPGMELHLIHYSYGVNSTEKGDLSSESTVSRIRTEHFPLTLESARPSHTSQYLCASRTWRAGTGELFFGEGSRLTVL.

This clone appeared a single time. The chain recombines TRBV18 with TRBJ2-7; D unclear. V lost 1 base and J 7 bases, leaving 14 bases between the germline ends. The CDR3 has 14 amino acids. Germline V gene sequence: CDR1 KGHSH, CDR2 LQKENI. CDR3 protein: CASSPRDLTGEQYF. CDR3 bases: TGTGCCAGCTCACCACGTGATCTGACTGGGGAGCAGTACTTC.

Comments on this clone: The sample carries other DNA sequences with the same CDR3. The chain carries TRBV12-3 or TRBV12-4 and TRBJ2-7, with D unclear. V dropped 1 base and J dropped 2 bases, with 3 bases sitting between them. CDR3 size: 12 residues. CDR3 sequence reads: CASSLVTYEQYF. The CDR3 bases are TGTGCCAGCAGTTTAGTCACCTACGAGCAGTACTTC.

CDR3 nucleotides: TGCGCCAGCAGTGAGTACAGGGGCACTGAAGCTTTCTTT. Residues: CASSEYRGTEAFF. The chain joins TRBV10-1 to TRBJ1-1; the match to TRBD1 covers 7 bases. The CDR3 consists of 13 residues. The V gene's germline CDR1 is WNHNN and CDR2 SYGVQD (reference sequence). Trimming took 1 base from V and 4 from J; bases not matched to a gene: 0.

This chain uses TRBV2 with TRBJ1-2; D not certain. The CDR3 runs 13 residues. Germline CDR1 and CDR2: SNHLY and FYNNEI. V lost 1 base and J 4 bases, leaving 7 bases between the germline ends. This chain's CDR3 is CASSEDGPYGYTF. DNA for the CDR3: TGTGCCAGCAGTGAAGACGGTCCCTATGGCTACACCTTC.